This T cell receptor (beta chain) was found in a study of T-cell memory formation after mild COVID-19. TCRdb itself ran the 5' RACE reads through MiXCR, one entry per CDR3 protein. Among 530,000 or so distinct CDR3 sequences, around a sixth were seen once, and the ten largest hold about 8.6%. The TCR comes from an adult woman who had mild COVID-19 (a few samples of this study predate the infection). Cell type and time point are not known. Sequencing was carried out using PBMCs or a T cell subset sorted from them (not recorded which).

CDR3 residues: CASSQDMGHRITEAFF. As DNA, the CDR3 is TGCGCCAGCAGCCAAGATATGGGTCATAGGATCACTGAAGCTTTCTTT. V usage is TRBV4-1 and J usage is TRBJ1-1; D gene unclear. The CDR3 covers 16 residues. The V and J ends lost 0 bases and 4 bases respectively, with 15 bases between them. Germline lookup yields CDR1 MGHRA and CDR2 YSYEKL.